This T cell receptor beta chain appears in the sequencing data of a study of OX40 agonist ivuxolimab in advanced cancers. This CDR3 comprises 15 residues. Per germline, CDR1 LGHNA and CDR2 YNFKEQ. The trim removed 4 bases at V and 5 bases at J, leaving 5 bases unmatched. TCRdb's table, derived via immunoSEQ multiplex PCR, lists solely in-frame clones and lacks some. The sample consists of tens of thousands of clones, 75% to 95% of them appearing once. The receptor was derived from an adult with an advanced solid tumor such as melanoma, head and neck, liver or kidney cancer. The sample here was CD4+ or CD8+ T cells sorted from blood, taken in a trial of the OX40 agonist ivuxolimab. The chain joins TRBV4-2 to TRBJ1-5, with TRBD1 matching 10 bases. CDR3: CASSPGGTGDQPQHF. As DNA, the CDR3 is TGTGCCAGCAGCCCAGGTGGGACAGGGGATCAGCCCCAGCATTTT.